These 9 T cell receptor beta chains were all obtained from the same sample, sequenced in a study of T cell changes during pregnancy in multiple sclerosis (dated by TCRdb to about 2019). Libraries were constructed by the immunoSEQ multiplex PCR assay. The source is immuneACCESS, and TCRdb retained only in-frame sequences with V and J called. Part of the clones is not carried over; for the studies checked, unresolved V genes explain less than half of this, and the remainder is unexplained. The sample contains about 41,000 clones, 80% to 90% of them found a single time. Over 0.55% of the sample lies in the top ten. The sequences come from CD4+ T cells from peripheral blood mononuclear cells, collected in the first trimester of pregnancy. The receptor set was obtained from a female donor with multiple sclerosis, enrolled in a pregnancy study.

V gene TRBV28 combines with J gene TRBJ2-3, with D perhaps matching TRBD1 (6 bases). This CDR3 contains 14 residues. From germline, CDR1 is MDHEN and CDR2 SYDVKM. The germline V and J ends were trimmed by 4 bases and 4 bases, with 12 bases remaining between them. CDR3 DNA: TGTGCCAGCAGTTCACAGGGTGGTCCAGATACGCAGTATTTT. Translation gives CASSSQGGPDTQYF.

This clone has more than one count but fewer than ten. This sequence joins TRBV7-9 and TRBJ1-2; D is perhaps TRBD1 (6 bases). The CDR3 is made up of 13 amino acids. Trimming left V 5 bases short and J 6 bases short, with 13 bases between. Germline V CDR1 and CDR2: SEHNR, FQNEAQ (reference sequence). The CDR3 nucleotides are TGTGCCAGCAGCAATGCAGGGGTAGATGGCTACACCTTC. It codes for CASSNAGVDGYTF.

V is TRBV5-1 and J is TRBJ2-2, with TRBD2 identical over 11 bases. Germline values: CDR1 SGHRS, CDR2 YFSETQ. The CDR3 length is 16 residues. The J segment lost 7 bases and the V segment lost 3 bases, leaving 8 bases of the junction unmatched. The CDR3 sequence is CASSSTSGSPVGELFF. DNA of the CDR3: TGCGCCAGCAGCTCTACTAGCGGGAGCCCGGTCGGGGAGCTGTTTTTT. Together with reference TRBV5-1 and TRBJ2-2, the CDR3 gives the full variable domain: KAGVTQTPRYLIKTRGQQVTLSCSPISGHRSVSWYQQTPGQGLQFLFEYFSETQRNKGNFPGRFSGRQFSNSRSEMNVSTLELGDSALYLCASSSTSGSPVGELFFGEGSRLTVL.

The J gene is TRBJ1-1, the V gene TRBV7-9; D gene ambiguous. This CDR3 comprises 15 residues. CDR1 and CDR2 (germline): SEHNR, FQNEAQ (reference sequence). The V end lost 5 bases, the J end lost 0 bases, and 13 bases lay between the germline ends. CDR3 sequence reads: CASSSPREMNTEAFF. The CDR3 nucleotides are TGTGCCAGCAGCAGCCCTCGGGAAATGAACACTGAAGCTTTCTTT.

V and J are TRBV19 and TRBJ2-1, with a tentative D call TRBD2 (5 bases). V lost 0 bases to trimming and J lost 7 bases, with 7 bases between them. CDR3 size: 13 residues. Germline CDR1 is LNHDA and CDR2 is SQIVND (reference sequence). The CDR3 DNA sequence: TGTGCCAGTAGTATAGATCGGAGGAATGAGCAGTTCTTC. As protein: CASSIDRRNEQFF.

This chain connects TRBV5-6 to TRBJ1-2, with a weak D call TRBD1 (5 bases). Germline V gene lookup returns CDR1 SGHDT and CDR2 YYEEEE. This CDR3 has 13 residues. The V gene lost 8 bases and the J gene lost 0 bases, with 11 bases spanning the gap. Here the CDR3 reads CASSRDSNYGYTF. CDR3 DNA: TGTGCCAGTTCCAGGGATTCTAACTATGGCTACACCTTC.

The chain joins TRBV7-2 to TRBJ2-5; D is ambiguous. Trimming stripped 1 base from V and 4 bases from J, with 10 bases between. This CDR3 has 14 residues. Germline V gene lookup returns CDR1 SGHTA and CDR2 FQGNSA. The CDR3 DNA reads as TGTGCCAGCAGCTTAGGGCCCTCGTCAGAGACCCAGTACTTC. The encoded protein is CASSLGPSSETQYF.

This clone was counted a single time. The chain uses TRBV7-9 and TRBJ2-7; tentative D call: TRBD1 (6 bases). The CDR3 is 12 residues long. The germline gives CDR1 SEHNR, CDR2 FQNEAQ (reference sequence). The V and J ends lost 5 bases and 4 bases respectively, with 9 bases between them. CDR3 DNA sequence: TGTGCCAGCAGCACAGGGAATTACGAGCAGTACTTC. Translating it yields CASSTGNYEQYF. The whole variable domain, filled in from reference TRBV7-9 and TRBJ2-7, reads DTGVSQNPRHKITKRGQNVTFRCDPISEHNRLYWYRQTLGQGPEFLTYFQNEAQLEKSRLLSDRFSAERPKGSFSTLEIQRTEQGDSAMYLCASSTGNYEQYFGPGTRLTVT.

The rearrangement joins TRBV2 to TRBJ2-5; 10 bases map to TRBD2. This CDR3 has 16 amino acids. With V trimmed by 8 bases and J by 4 bases, 13 bases remained unmatched. Germline V CDR1 and CDR2: SNHLY, FYNNEI. The CDR3 region is CASAIPGLAGAETQYF. CDR3 sequence (DNA): TGTGCCAGCGCAATACCAGGGCTAGCGGGAGCAGAGACCCAGTACTTC. Looking up the rest from reference TRBV2 and TRBJ2-5 gives the full variable domain: EPEVTQTPSHQVTQMGQEVILRCVPISNHLYFYWYRQILGQKVEFLVSFYNNEISEKSEIFDDQFSVERPDGSNFTLKIRSTKLEDSAMYFCASAIPGLAGAETQYFGPGTRLLVL.